This is a list of T cell receptor beta chains from one sample in a study of T cell responses to AZD1222 COVID-19 vaccine. The repertoire was sequenced with immunoSEQ multiplex PCR; TCRdb's copy has only in-frame clones and lacks some. The sample contains roughly 140,000 clones, roughly nine tenths of which appear only once. The specimen was peripheral blood, collected 28 days after the second AZD1222 dose. The source is an adult who received the AZD1222 COVID-19 vaccine. Both conserved end residues are trimmed from each CDR3. Each record gives: CDR3 length, V gene, J gene, CDR3 protein.

>13|TRBV18|TRBJ2-1
ASSPTRQTYNEQF
>12|TRBV6-5|TRBJ1-6
ASNHRSYNSPLH
>13|TRBV19|TRBJ1-1
ASSEGQALLTEAF
>13|TRBV5-5|TRBJ2-3
ASSLVLAGADTQY
>12|TRBV10-3|TRBJ1-1
AIRGTGALAEAF
>15|TRBV6-2/TRBV6-3|TRBJ2-2
ASSYRWDSSNTGELF
>14|TRBV2|TRBJ1-2
ASNPEQGVLGYGYT
>13|TRBV27|TRBJ1-2
ASSPQGAENYGYT
>15|TRBV18|TRBJ1-1
ASSPPTGAKRNTEAF
>12|TRBV9|TRBJ1-1
ASSPPRYGAEAF
>13|TRBV7-9|TRBJ1-1
ASSWAYTGTTEAF
>13|TRBV10-3|TRBJ1-2
AISGIGQGGYGYT
>13|TRBV3-1/TRBV3-2|TRBJ1-5
ASSQDSGFGQPQH
>11|TRBV29-1|TRBJ2-1
SVRPRGGNEQF
>11|TRBV12-3/TRBV12-4|TRBJ1-1
ASSWRLSTEAF
>14|TRBV19|TRBJ1-2
ASSAHTGTARNGYT
>12|TRBV6-5|TRBJ1-4
ASSDREGIEKLF
>10|TRBV5-1|TRBJ2-5
ASSLAGETQY
>10|TRBV12-3/TRBV12-4|TRBJ2-1
ASSFSTYEQF
>11|TRBV11-2|TRBJ2-7
ASSSTGNHEQY
>13|TRBV9|TRBJ1-6
ASSTTGTYNSPLH
>12|TRBV2|TRBJ2-1
ASSKGLDPNEQF
>14|TRBV4-1|TRBJ1-1
ASSQQRATVGTEAF
>13|TRBV10-1|TRBJ1-2
ASSETLGSLYGYT
>11|TRBV6-5|TRBJ1-2
ASKPGANYGYT
>11|TRBV9|TRBJ1-1
ASSAGGNTEAF
>11|TRBV29-1|TRBJ1-1
SGQGRGNTEAF
>13|TRBV18|TRBJ1-2
ASSPPRTGGNGYT
>10|TRBV19|TRBJ1-1
ASSIWAEKAF
>14|TRBV5-5|TRBJ1-4
ASSLRQGVTNEKLF
>11|TRBV6-5|TRBJ1-1
ASSSRGDGEAF
>12|TRBV5-6|TRBJ1-1
ASSLQVGNTEAF
>13|TRBV19|TRBJ1-5
ASSIADYSNQPQH
>10|TRBV7-9|TRBJ1-2
ASSSIGYGYT
>13|TRBV6-4|TRBJ2-3
ASSEVAGGTDTQY
>16|TRBV7-2|TRBJ1-4
ASSIRDMSLATNEKLF
>14|TRBV7-2|TRBJ1-1
ASSFNGGLMNTEAF
>14|TRBV9|TRBJ1-3
ASSVDNRSPGNTIY
>12|TRBV2|TRBJ2-7
ASSASTTRYEQY
>12|TRBV7-9|TRBJ1-1
ASSLMGGNTEAF
>12|TRBV28|TRBJ1-2
ASSEGGRDYGYT
>11|TRBV24-1|TRBJ2-1
ATSGMGRIDLF
>10|TRBV19|TRBJ2-1
ASSWGQYEQF